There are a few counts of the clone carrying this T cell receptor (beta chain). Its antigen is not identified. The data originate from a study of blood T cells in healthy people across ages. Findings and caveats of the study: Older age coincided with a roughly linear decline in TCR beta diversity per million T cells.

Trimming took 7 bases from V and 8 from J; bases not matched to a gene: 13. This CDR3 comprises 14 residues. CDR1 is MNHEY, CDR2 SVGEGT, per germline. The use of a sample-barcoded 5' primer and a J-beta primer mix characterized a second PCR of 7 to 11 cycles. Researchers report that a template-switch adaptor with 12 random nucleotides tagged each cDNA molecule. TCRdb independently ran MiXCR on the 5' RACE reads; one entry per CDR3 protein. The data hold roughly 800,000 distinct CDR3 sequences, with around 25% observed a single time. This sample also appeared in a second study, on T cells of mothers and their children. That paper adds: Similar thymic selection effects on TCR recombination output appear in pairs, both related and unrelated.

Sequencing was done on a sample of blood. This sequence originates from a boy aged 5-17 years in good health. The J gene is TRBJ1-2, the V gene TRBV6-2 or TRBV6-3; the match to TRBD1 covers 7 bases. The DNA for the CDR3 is TGTGCCAGCAACCTAAGGGGACAGTCGAACGGCTACACCTTC. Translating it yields CASNLRGQSNGYTF.